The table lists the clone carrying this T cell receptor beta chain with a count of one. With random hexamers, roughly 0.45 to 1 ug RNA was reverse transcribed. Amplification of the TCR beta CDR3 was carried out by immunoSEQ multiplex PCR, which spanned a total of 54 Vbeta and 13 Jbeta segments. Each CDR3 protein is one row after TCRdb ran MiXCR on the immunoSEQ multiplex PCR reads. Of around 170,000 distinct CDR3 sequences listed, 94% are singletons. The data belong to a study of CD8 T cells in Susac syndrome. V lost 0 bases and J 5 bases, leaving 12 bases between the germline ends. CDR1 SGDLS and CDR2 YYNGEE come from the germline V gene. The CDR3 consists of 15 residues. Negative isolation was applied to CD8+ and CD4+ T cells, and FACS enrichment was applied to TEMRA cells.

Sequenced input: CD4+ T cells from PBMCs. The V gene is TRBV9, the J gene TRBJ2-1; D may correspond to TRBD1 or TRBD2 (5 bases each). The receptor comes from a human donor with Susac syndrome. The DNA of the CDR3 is TGTGCCAGCAGCGTAGGACAGCTGGGGGACAATGAGCAGTTCTTC. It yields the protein CASSVGQLGDNEQFF.